The 11 T cell receptor beta chains below were found in one sample sequenced in a study of shared clonotypes between healthy human individuals. Here immunoSEQ multiplex PCR was the method, and the copy in TCRdb shows in-frame clones only, minus some. The sample contains approximately 810,000 clones, about 92% of which appear only once. As defined, naive CD8 cells were CD45RO-negative and positively selected for CCR7, with terminally differentiated effector memory CD45RA+ cells excluded. The sample taken for sequencing was naive CD8+ T cells sorted from blood. Receptor source: a man aged 25 to 45 in good health.

The V call is TRBV28, the J call TRBJ1-1; perhaps TRBD1 as D (5 bases). V gave up 4 bases and J gave up 0 bases, with 18 bases separating them. CDR3 size: 17 residues. Germline-derived CDR1 and CDR2 are MDHEN and SYDVKM. CDR3 coding DNA: TGTGCCAGCAGTTCCAGGGCCACCCACAGTCTGAACACTGAAGCTTTCTTT. This sequence encodes CASSSRATHSLNTEAFF. Combining the CDR3 with reference TRBV28 and TRBJ1-1 gives the whole variable domain DVKVTQSSRYLVKRTGEKVFLECVQDMDHENMFWYRQDPGLGLRLIYFSYDVKMKEKGDIPEGYSVSREKKERFSLILESASTNQTSMYLCASSSRATHSLNTEAFFGQGTRLTVV.

The chain couples TRBV11-3 to TRBJ2-7; 7 nucleotides match TRBD1. Germline CDR1 reads SGHNT; CDR2 reads YENEEA. J gave up 3 bases and V 5 bases, and 7 bases lay outside the gene matches. The CDR3 loop spans 14 amino acids. Here the CDR3 reads CASSPTTGSYEQYF. In nucleotides, the CDR3 is TGTGCCAGCAGCCCAACGACAGGGAGCTACGAGCAGTACTTC. Full variable domain (remainder filled in from reference TRBV11-3 and TRBJ2-7): EAGVVQSPRYKIIEKKQPVAFWCNPISGHNTLYWYLQNLGQGPELLIRYENEEAVDDSQLPKDRFSAERLKGVDSTLKIQPAELGDSAVYLCASSPTTGSYEQYFGPGTRLTVT.

The J gene is TRBJ2-7, the V gene TRBV6-6, with unresolved D. Germline CDR1 and CDR2: MNHNY and SVGAGI (reference sequence). CDR3 length: 12 amino acids. V dropped 5 bases and J dropped 3 bases, with 8 bases sitting between them. The CDR3 DNA sequence: TGTGCCAGCAGTCTCGGACGCTACGAGCAGTACTTC. Its translation is CASSLGRYEQYF.

The chain recombines TRBV28 with TRBJ2-7; 8 bases fit TRBD2. V was clipped by 7 bases and J by 0 bases; unmatched bases: 11. Germline V gene sequence: CDR1 MDHEN, CDR2 SYDVKM. The CDR3 has 16 amino acids. CDR3 region: CASTAPGSGSSYEQYF. The CDR3 DNA reads as TGTGCCAGCACCGCCCCGGGGAGCGGGAGCTCCTACGAGCAGTACTTC.

Concerning this clone: Other DNA sequences from this sample encode an identical CDR3 as well. The V gene is TRBV4-1, the J gene TRBJ2-7, with 10 nucleotides matching TRBD1. CDR1 and CDR2 (germline): MGHRA, YSYEKL. Trimming removed 1 base from V and 1 base from J; junction bases left unmatched: 1. The CDR3 is made up of 15 amino acids. CDR3 nucleotides: TGCGCCAGCAGCCAAGGGACAGGGGGATCCTACGAGCAGTACTTC. Translation gives CASSQGTGGSYEQYF.

A note on this clone: Other DNA sequences of this sample code for an identical CDR3. V is TRBV19 and J is TRBJ2-1; D may be TRBD2 (6 bases). The germline CDR1 and CDR2 sequences are LNHDA and SQIVND (reference sequence). This CDR3 is 15 amino acids long. Trimming pared 2 bases from V and 3 bases from J, leaving 11 bases between. CDR3 sequence reads: CASSINSGNYNEQFF. The CDR3, as DNA: TGTGCCAGTAGTATAAATAGCGGTAACTACAATGAGCAGTTCTTC.

This chain joins TRBV2 and TRBJ2-1; 10 bases are a match to TRBD2. The junction had 4 bases not matched to a gene; V was cut back by 8 bases and J by 6 bases. The V gene's germline CDR1 is SNHLY and CDR2 FYNNEI. The CDR3 totals 13 residues. CDR3 coding DNA: TGTGCCAGCCTAGCGGGAGATCGCAATGAGCAGTTCTTC. This sequence encodes CASLAGDRNEQFF.

Points on this clone: The identical CDR3 is also encoded by other nucleotide sequences in the sample. CDR3 residues: CASSLVGQGTYEQYF. The CDR3 DNA reads as TGTGCCAGCAGCTTGGTTGGACAGGGAACCTACGAGCAGTACTTC. The V and J genes are TRBV5-4 and TRBJ2-7; 8 bases fit TRBD1. CDR1 and CDR2 from the germline V gene are SGHNT and YYREEE (reference sequence). CDR3 length: 15 amino acids. V dropped 0 bases and J dropped 2; count of bases not matched to a gene: 4.

The V call is TRBV27, the J call TRBJ2-3; D may correspond to TRBD1 or TRBD2 (5 bases each). Germline V lookup: CDR1 MNHEY, CDR2 SMNVEV (reference sequence). This CDR3 has 14 amino acids. V lost 6 bases, J lost 5 bases, and 15 bases lay in between. The CDR3 coding sequence is TGTGCCAGCAGCACACAATTGGGGGTAGATACGCAGTATTTT. Its translation is CASSTQLGVDTQYF.

The DNA of the CDR3 is TGTGCCAGCAGTTTCGGGGCCAACGAGCAGTACTTC. Its protein product is CASSFGANEQYF. This rearrangement joins TRBV6-5 to TRBJ2-7; D could derive from TRBD1 or TRBD2 (5 bases each). Germline V lookup: CDR1 MNHEY, CDR2 SVGAGI. Trimming shortened V by 4 bases and J by 5 bases, and 9 bases separated the two germline ends. The CDR3 contains 12 residues.

The chain has TRBV7-2 and TRBJ2-7; D gene uncertain. V was pared by 7 bases and J by 7 bases, with 14 bases between. In germline, CDR1 is SGHTA, CDR2 FQGNSA. CDR3 length: 12 residues. CDR3 DNA sequence: TGTGCCAGCACCTCGTCGGCGTGGGAGCAGTACTTC. Translated: CASTSSAWEQYF.